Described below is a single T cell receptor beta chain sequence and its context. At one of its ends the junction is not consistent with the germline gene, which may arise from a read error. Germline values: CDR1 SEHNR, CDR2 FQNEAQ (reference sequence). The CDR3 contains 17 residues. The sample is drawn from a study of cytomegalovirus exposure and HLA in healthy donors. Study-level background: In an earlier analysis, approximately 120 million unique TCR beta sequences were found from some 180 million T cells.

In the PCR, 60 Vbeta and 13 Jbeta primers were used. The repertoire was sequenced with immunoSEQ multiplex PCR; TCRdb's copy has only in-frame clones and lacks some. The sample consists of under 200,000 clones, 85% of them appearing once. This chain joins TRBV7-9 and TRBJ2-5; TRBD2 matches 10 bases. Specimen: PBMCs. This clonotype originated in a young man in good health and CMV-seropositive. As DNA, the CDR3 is TGTTCCAGCAGCTCCCAGAGCGGGAGGGCCGAGGGAGAGACCCAGTACTTC. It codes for CSSSSQSGRAEGETQYF. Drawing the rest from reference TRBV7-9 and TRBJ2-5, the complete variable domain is DTGVSQNPRHKITKRGQNVTFRCDPISEHNRLYWYRQTLGQGPEFLTYFQNEAQLEKSRLLSDRFSAERPKGSFSTLEIQRTEQGDSAMYLCSSSSQSGRAEGETQYFGPGTRLLVL.